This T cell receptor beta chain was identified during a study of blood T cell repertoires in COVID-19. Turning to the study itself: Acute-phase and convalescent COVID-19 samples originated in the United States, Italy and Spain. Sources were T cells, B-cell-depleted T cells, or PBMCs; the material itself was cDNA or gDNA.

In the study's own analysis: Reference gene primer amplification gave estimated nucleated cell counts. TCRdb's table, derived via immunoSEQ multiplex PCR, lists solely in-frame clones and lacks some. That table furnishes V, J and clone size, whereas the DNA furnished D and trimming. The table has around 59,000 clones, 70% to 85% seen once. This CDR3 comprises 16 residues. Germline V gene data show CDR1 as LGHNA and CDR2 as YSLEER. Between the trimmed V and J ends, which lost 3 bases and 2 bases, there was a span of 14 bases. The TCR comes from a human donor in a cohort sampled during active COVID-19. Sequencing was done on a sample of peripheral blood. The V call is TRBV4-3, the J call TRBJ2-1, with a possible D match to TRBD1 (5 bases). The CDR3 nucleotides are TGCGCCAGCAGCCAGCAGGGTTCAGTTGCCTACAATGAGCAGTTCTTC. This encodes CASSQQGSVAYNEQFF.